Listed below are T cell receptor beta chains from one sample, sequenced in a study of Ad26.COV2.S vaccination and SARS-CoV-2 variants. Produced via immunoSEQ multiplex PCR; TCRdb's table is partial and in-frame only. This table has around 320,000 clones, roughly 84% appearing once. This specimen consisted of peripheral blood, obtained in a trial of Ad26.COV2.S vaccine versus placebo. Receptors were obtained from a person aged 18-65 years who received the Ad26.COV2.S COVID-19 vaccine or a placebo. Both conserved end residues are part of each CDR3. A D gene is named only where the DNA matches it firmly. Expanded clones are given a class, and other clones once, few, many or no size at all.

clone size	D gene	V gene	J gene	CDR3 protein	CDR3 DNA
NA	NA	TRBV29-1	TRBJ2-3	CSVVRTVGTDTQYF	TGCAGCGTTGTACGGACAGTAGGCACAGATACGCAGTATTTT
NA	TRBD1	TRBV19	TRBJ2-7	CASSIVGTGGTRQYF	TGTGCCAGTAGTATCGTCGGGACAGGGGGTACCAGGCAGTACTTC
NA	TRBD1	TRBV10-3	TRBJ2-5	CAAKRDRRGGETQYF	TGTGCCGCAAAACGGGACAGGCGAGGAGGGGAGACCCAGTACTTC
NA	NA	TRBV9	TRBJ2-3	CASSVAGGGRGDTQYF	TGTGCCAGCAGCGTAGCGGGCGGGGGCCGGGGAGATACGCAGTATTTT
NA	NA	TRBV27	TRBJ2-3	CASSRLDTGTDTQYF	TGTGCCAGCAGTAGATTGGACACGGGCACAGATACGCAGTATTTT
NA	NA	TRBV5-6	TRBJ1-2	CASSPPGGGYGYTF	TGTGCCAGCAGTCCCCCTGGGGGCGGCTATGGCTACACCTTC
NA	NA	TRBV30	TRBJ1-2	CASSPGLGSYGYTF	TGTGCCTCGAGTCCGGGTCTGGGGTCCTATGGCTACACCTTC
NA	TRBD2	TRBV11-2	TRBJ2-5	CASSSRSRGAQETQYF	TGTGCCAGCAGCTCACGTTCGCGGGGGGCCCAAGAGACCCAGTACTTC
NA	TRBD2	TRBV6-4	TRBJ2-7	CATCREGAYEQYF	TGTGCCACATGTAGGGAGGGAGCCTACGAGCAGTACTTC
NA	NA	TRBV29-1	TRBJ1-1	CSVGLGTEAFF	TGCAGCGTTGGGTTGGGAACTGAAGCTTTCTTT
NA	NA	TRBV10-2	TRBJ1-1	CASSPGVTTTEAFF	TGCGCCAGCTCCCCAGGGGTCACGACCACTGAAGCTTTCTTT
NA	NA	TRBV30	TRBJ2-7	CAGGEQGGNF	TGTGCCGGAGGGGAACAGGGGGGGAACTTC
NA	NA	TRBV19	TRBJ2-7	CASSIGTAISYEQYF	TGTGCCAGTAGTATAGGGACAGCCATCTCCTACGAGCAGTACTTC
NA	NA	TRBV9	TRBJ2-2	CASSVVGAGTGELFF	TGTGCCAGCAGCGTAGTGGGGGCCGGTACCGGGGAGCTGTTTTTT
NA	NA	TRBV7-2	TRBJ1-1	CASSLLTGTEAFF	TGTGCCAGCAGCTTGTTAACGGGGACTGAAGCTTTCTTT
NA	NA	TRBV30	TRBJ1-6	CAWRGNGGSPLHF	TGTGCCTGGAGGGGGAATGGCGGTTCACCCCTCCACTTT
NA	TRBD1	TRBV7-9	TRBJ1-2	CASSFNRDRGAYGYTF	TGTGCCAGCAGCTTCAACCGGGACAGAGGCGCCTATGGCTACACCTTC
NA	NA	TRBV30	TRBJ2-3	CAWSLGPGRTTDTQYF	TGTGCCTGGAGCCTTGGGCCCGGCAGGACGACAGATACGCAGTATTTT
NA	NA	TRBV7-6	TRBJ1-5	CASSLAGQPQHF	TGTGCCAGCAGCTTAGCAGGTCAGCCCCAGCATTTT
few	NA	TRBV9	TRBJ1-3	CASSVDGERNTIYF	TGTGCCAGCAGCGTAGACGGGGAGAGAAACACCATATATTTT
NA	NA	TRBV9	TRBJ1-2	CASSGWVGGYTF	TGTGCCAGCAGCGGATGGGTGGGCGGCTACACCTTC
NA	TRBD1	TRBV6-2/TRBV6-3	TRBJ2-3	CASSADRGFTDTQYF	TGTGCCAGCAGTGCCGACAGGGGATTTACAGATACGCAGTATTTT
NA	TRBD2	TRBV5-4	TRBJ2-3	CASSPVGSGGTDTQYF	TGTGCCAGCAGCCCGGTGGGTAGCGGGGGGACAGATACGCAGTATTTT
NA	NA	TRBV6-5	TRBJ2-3	CATHSGGPSTDTQYF	TGTGCCACACACTCGGGCGGACCTAGCACAGATACGCAGTATTTT
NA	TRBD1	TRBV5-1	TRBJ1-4	CASSPWRTGTTENEKLFF	TGCGCCAGCAGTCCATGGAGGACAGGAACCACCGAAAATGAAAAACTGTTTTTT
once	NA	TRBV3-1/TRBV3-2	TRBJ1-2	CASSQDYRVQGYTF	TGTGCCAGCAGCCAAGATTACCGGGTTCAGGGCTACACCTTC
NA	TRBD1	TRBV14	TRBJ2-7	CASSQVQGAREQYF	TGTGCCAGCAGCCAGGTGCAGGGGGCTCGCGAGCAGTACTTC
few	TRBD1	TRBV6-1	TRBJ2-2	CASSEAVGQGGLFF	TGTGCCAGCAGTGAAGCAGTCGGACAGGGTGGGCTGTTTTTT
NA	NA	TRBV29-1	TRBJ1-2	CSVEAPGRPNGYTF	TGCAGCGTTGAAGCCCCAGGTAGGCCGAACGGCTACACCTTC
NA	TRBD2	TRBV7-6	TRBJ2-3	CASSLASGGLTDTQYF	TGTGCCAGCAGCTTGGCTAGCGGGGGCCTCACAGATACGCAGTATTTT
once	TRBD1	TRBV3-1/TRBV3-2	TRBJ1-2	CASSPRDSSNYGYTF	TGTGCCAGCAGCCCCCGGGACAGTTCTAACTATGGCTACACCTTC
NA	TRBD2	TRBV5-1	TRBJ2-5	CASSMGLAGAQETQYF	TGCGCCAGCAGCATGGGACTAGCGGGGGCCCAAGAGACCCAGTACTTC
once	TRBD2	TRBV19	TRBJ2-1	CASSIKGLAGGYNEQFF	TGTGCCAGTAGTATAAAGGGACTAGCGGGGGGTTACAATGAGCAGTTCTTC
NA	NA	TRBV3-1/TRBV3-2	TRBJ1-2	CASSRGGAYGYTF	TGTGCCAGCAGCCGGGGGGGGGCTTATGGCTACACCTTC
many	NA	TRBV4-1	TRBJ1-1	CASSQINFIGLNTEAFF	TGCGCCAGCAGCCAAATCAACTTCATTGGATTGAACACTGAAGCTTTCTTT
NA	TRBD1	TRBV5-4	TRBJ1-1	CASHGPGTVGDTEAFF	TGTGCCAGCCACGGGCCCGGGACAGTGGGGGACACTGAAGCTTTCTTT
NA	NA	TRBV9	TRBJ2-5	CASSVDVGPQETQYF	TGTGCCAGCAGCGTAGACGTAGGGCCTCAAGAGACCCAGTACTTC
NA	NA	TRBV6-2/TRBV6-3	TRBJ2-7	CASSYGGDSYEQYF	TGTGCCAGCAGTTACGGCGGGGACTCCTACGAGCAGTACTTC
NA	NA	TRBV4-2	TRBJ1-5	CASSQDLAEYSNQPQHF	TGTGCCAGCAGCCAAGATTTGGCAGAGTATAGCAATCAGCCCCAGCATTTT
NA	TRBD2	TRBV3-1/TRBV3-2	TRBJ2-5	CASSPPGTSGQETQYF	TGTGCCAGCAGCCCCCCGGGGACTAGCGGGCAAGAGACCCAGTACTTC
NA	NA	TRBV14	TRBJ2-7	CASSQDRGWGNSYEQYF	TGTGCCAGCAGCCAAGATAGGGGGTGGGGTAACTCCTACGAGCAGTACTTC
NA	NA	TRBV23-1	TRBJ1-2	CASSQSEPYYGYTF	TGCGCCAGCAGTCAATCGGAGCCTTACTATGGCTACACCTTC
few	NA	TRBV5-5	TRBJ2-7	CASSWRTPAYEQYF	TGTGCCAGCAGCTGGCGGACTCCCGCCTACGAGCAGTACTTC
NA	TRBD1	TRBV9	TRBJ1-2	CASSSGQGSTYGYTF	TGTGCCAGCAGCTCCGGACAGGGCTCTACCTATGGCTACACCTTC
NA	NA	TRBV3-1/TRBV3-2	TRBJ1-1	CASSQDSYFVAFF	TGTGCCAGCAGCCAAGACAGTTACTTTGTAGCTTTCTTT
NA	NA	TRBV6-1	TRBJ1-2	CASSEGGLRGLYGYTF	TGTGCCAGCAGTGAAGGAGGGTTGAGAGGCCTCTATGGCTACACCTTC
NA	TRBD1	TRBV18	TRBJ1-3	CASSERQGSAGNTIYF	TGTGCCAGCTCAGAAAGACAGGGGTCGGCTGGAAACACCATATATTTT
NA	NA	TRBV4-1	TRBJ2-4	CASSQLSTKGNIQYF	TGCGCCAGCAGCCAACTGTCGACCAAAGGAAACATTCAGTACTTC
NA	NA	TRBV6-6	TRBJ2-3	CASSYAQGRDTQYF	TGTGCCAGCAGTTACGCCCAGGGGCGGGATACGCAGTATTTT
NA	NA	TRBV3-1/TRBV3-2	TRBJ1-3	CASSPTLSGNTIYF	TGTGCCAGCAGCCCGACTCTTTCTGGAAACACCATATATTTT
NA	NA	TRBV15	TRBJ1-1	CATSRNRESSTEAFF	TGTGCCACCAGCAGAAACAGGGAGAGTAGCACTGAAGCTTTCTTT
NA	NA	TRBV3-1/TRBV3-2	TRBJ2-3	CASSPYSGVPSGTQYF	TGTGCCAGCAGCCCCTACAGTGGGGTGCCCTCAGGTACGCAGTATTTT
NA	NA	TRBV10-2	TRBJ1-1	CASTIYGRDTEAFF	TGCGCCAGCACTATCTATGGCCGGGACACTGAAGCTTTCTTT
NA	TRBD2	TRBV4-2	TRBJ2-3	CASSQEAAGGSDTQYF	TGTGCCAGCAGCCAAGAGGCAGCGGGGGGATCAGATACGCAGTATTTT
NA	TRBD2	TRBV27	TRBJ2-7	CASSPRLAGSYEQYF	TGTGCCAGCAGTCCTAGACTAGCGGGGTCCTACGAGCAGTACTTC
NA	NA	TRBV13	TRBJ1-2	CASSLGSYGYTF	TGTGCCAGCAGCTTGGGGTCCTATGGCTACACCTTC
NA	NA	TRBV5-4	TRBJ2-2	CASSFMSGNTGELFF	TGTGCCAGCAGCTTTATGAGCGGAAACACCGGGGAGCTGTTTTTT